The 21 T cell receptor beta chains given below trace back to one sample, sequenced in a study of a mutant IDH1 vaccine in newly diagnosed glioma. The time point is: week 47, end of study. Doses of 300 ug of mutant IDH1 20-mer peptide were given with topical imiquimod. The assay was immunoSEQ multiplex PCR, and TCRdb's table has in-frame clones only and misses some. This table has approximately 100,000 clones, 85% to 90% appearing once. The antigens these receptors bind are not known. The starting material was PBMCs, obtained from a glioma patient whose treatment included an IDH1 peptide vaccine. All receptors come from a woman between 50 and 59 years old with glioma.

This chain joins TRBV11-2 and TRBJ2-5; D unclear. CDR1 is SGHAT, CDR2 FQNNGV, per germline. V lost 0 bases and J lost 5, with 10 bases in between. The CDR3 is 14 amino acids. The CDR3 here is CASSLDPVRETQYF. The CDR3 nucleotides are TGTGCCAGCAGCTTAGATCCAGTAAGGGAGACCCAGTACTTC.

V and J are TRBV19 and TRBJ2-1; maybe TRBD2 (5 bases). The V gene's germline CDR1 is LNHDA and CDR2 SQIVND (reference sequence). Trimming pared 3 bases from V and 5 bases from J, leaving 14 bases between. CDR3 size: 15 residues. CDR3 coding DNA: TGTGCCAGTAGTATTTATGAGCGGAGGAACAATGAGCAGTTCTTC. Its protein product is CASSIYERRNNEQFF.

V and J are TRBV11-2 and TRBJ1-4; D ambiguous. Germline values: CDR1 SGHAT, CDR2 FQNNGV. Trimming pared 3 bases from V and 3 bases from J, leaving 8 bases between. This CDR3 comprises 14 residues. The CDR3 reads CASSFGQPNEKLFF. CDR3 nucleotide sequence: TGTGCCAGCAGCTTTGGTCAGCCTAATGAAAAACTGTTTTTT.

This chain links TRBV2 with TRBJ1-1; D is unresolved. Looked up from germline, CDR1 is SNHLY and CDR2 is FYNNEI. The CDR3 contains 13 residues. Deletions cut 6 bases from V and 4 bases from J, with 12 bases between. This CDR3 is CASRPTVGTEAFF. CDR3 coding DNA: TGTGCCAGCAGGCCCACGGTGGGCACTGAAGCTTTCTTT.

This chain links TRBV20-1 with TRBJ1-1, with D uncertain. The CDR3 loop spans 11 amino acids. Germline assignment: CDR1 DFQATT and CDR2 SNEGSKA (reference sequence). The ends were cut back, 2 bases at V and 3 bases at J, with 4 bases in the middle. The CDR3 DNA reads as TGCAGTGCTAGATCCGACACTGAAGCTTTCTTT. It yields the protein CSARSDTEAFF.

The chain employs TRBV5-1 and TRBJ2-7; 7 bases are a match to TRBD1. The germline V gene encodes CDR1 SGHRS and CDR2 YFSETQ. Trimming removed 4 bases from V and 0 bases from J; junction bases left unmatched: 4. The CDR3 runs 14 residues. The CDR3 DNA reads TGCGCCAGCAGCCCGACAGGGAACTCCTACGAGCAGTACTTC. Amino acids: CASSPTGNSYEQYF.

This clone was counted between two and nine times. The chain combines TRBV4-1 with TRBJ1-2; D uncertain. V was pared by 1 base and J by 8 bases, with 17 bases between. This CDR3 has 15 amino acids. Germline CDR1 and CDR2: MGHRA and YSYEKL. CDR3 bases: TGCGCCAGCAGCCAAGGGGCGGGGAACGTTGGAGGCTACACCTTC. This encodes CASSQGAGNVGGYTF.

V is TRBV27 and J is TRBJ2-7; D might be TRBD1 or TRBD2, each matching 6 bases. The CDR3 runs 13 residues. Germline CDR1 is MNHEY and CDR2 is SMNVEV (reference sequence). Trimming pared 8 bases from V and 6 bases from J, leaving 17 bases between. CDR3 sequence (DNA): TGTGCCAGCTCCCCGTTAGGGGGGCGCGAGCAGTACTTC. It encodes CASSPLGGREQYF.

The CDR3 DNA follows: TGTGCCAGCAGCTCCCAAGAGACCCAGTACTTC. Translating it yields CASSSQETQYF. The chain joins TRBV5-4 to TRBJ2-5; D is uncertain. The ends were cut back, 3 bases at V and 1 base at J, with 1 base in the middle. The CDR3 contains 11 residues. Germline CDR1 and CDR2: SGHNT and YYREEE (reference sequence). The whole variable domain, remainder taken from reference TRBV5-4 and TRBJ2-5, is ETGVTQSPTHLIKTRGQQVTLRCSSQSGHNTVSWYQQALGQGPQFIFQYYREEENGRGNFPPRFSGLQFPNYSSELNVNALELDDSALYLCASSSQETQYFGPGTRLLVL.

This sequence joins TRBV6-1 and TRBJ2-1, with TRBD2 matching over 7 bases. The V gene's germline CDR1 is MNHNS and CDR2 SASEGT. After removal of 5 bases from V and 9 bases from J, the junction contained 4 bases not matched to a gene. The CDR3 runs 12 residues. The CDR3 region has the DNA TGTGCCAGCAGTTGGGGGGGGAGTGAGCAGTTCTTC. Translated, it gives CASSWGGSEQFF.

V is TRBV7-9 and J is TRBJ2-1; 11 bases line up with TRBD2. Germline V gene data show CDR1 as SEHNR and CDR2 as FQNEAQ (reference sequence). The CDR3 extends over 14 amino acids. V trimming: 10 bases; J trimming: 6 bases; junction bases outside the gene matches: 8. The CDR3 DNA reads TGTGCCACCAATAGCGGGAGGGCCCCCAATGAGCAGTTCTTC. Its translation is CATNSGRAPNEQFF. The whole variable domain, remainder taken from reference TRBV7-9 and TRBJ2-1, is DTGVSQNPRHKITKRGQNVTFRCDPISEHNRLYWYRQTLGQGPEFLTYFQNEAQLEKSRLLSDRFSAERPKGSFSTLEIQRTEQGDSAMYLCATNSGRAPNEQFFGPGTRLTVL.

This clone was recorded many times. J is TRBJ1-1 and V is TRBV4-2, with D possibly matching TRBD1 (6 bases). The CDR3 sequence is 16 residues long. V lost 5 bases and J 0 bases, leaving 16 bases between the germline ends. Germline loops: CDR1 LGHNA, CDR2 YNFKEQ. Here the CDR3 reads CASSTPTGLMNTEAFF. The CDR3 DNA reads TGTGCCAGCAGCACTCCGACAGGCCTCATGAACACTGAAGCTTTCTTT.

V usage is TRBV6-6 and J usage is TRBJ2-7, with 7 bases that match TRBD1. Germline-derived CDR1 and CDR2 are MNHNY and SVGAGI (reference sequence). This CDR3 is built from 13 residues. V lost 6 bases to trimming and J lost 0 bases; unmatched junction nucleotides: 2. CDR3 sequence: CASSWDSSYEQYF. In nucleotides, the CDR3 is TGTGCCAGCAGCTGGGACAGCTCCTACGAGCAGTACTTC.

CDR3 in amino acids: CASSKLAGEVDTQYF. In DNA form, the CDR3 reads TGTGCCAGCAGCAAACTAGCGGGAGAGGTGGATACGCAGTATTTT. The genes are TRBV6-6 and TRBJ2-3, with 11 bases that match TRBD2. The CDR3 spans 15 residues. The ends lost 6 bases at V and 6 bases at J; junction bases unmatched: 8. The germline gives CDR1 MNHNY, CDR2 SVGAGI (reference sequence).

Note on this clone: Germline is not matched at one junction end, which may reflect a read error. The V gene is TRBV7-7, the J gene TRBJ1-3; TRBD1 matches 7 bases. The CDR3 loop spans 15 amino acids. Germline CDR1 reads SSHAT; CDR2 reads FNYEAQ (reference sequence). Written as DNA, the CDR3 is TGTGCTAGCAGCTTAGGGGGCATAAGTGGAAACACCATATATTTT. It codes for CASSLGGISGNTIYF.

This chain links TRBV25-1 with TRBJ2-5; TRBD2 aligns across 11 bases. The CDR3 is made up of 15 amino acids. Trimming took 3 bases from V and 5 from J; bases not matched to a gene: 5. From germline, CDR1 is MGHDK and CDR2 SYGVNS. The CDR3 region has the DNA TGTGCCAGCAGTGACCCTAGCGGGAGGAGGGAGACCCAGTACTTC. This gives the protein CASSDPSGRRETQYF.

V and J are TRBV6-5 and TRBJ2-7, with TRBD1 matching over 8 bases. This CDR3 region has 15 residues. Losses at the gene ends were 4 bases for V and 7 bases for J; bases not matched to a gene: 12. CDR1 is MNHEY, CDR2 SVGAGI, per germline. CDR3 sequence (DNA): TGTGCCAGCAGTTGGCGAGCGACAGGGGTCGGGGAGCAGTACTTC. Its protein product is CASSWRATGVGEQYF.

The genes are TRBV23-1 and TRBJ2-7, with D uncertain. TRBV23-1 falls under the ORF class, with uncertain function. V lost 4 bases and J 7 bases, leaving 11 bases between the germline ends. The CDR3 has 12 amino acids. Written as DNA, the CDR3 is TGCGCCAGCAGTCCCCGCTGTCCAGAGCAGTACTTC. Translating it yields CASSPRCPEQYF.

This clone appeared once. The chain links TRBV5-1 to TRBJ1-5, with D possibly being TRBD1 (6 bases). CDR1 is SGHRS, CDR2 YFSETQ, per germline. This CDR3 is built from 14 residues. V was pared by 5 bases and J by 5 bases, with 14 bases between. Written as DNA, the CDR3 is TGCGCCAGCAGTCCATCAGGGGTGGATCAGCCCCAGCATTTT. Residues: CASSPSGVDQPQHF.

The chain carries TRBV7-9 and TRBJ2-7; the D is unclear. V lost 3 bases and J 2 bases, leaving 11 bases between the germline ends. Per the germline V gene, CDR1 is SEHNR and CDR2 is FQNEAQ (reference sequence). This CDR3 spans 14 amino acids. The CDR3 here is CASSLPVFPYEQYF. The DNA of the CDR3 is TGTGCCAGCAGCTTGCCAGTATTTCCCTACGAGCAGTACTTC.

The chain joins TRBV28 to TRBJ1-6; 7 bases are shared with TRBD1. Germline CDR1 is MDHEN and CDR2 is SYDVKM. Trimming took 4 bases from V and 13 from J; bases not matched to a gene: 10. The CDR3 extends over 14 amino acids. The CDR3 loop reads CASSSGGLQGPLHF. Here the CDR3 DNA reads TGTGCCAGCAGTTCAGGGGGTCTCCAGGGGCCCCTCCACTTT.